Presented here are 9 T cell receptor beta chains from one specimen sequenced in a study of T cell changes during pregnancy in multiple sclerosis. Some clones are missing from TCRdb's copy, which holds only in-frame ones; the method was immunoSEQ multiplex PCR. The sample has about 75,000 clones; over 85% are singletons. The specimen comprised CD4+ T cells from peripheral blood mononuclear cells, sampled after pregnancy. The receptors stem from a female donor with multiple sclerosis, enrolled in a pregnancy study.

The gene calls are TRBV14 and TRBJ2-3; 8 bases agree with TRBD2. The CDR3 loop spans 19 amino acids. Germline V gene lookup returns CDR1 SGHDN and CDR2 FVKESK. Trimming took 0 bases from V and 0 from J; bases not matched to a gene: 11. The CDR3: CASSQDRRGSGTSTDTQYF. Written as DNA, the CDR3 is TGTGCCAGCAGCCAAGATCGGCGGGGTAGCGGGACGAGCACAGATACGCAGTATTTT.

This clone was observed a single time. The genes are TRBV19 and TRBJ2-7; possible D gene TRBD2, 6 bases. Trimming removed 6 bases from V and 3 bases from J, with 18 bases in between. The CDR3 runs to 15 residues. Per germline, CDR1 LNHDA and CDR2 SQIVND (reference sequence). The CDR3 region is CASSQGTPRSYEQYF. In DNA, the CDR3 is TGTGCCAGTAGCCAAGGGACTCCTAGAAGCTACGAGCAGTACTTC.

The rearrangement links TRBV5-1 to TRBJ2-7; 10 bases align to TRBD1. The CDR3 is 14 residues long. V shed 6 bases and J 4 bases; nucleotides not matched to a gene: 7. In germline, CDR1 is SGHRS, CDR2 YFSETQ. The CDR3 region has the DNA TGCGCCAGCAAGACAGGGGGCGCTTCGTACGAGCAGTACTTC. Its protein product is CASKTGGASYEQYF.

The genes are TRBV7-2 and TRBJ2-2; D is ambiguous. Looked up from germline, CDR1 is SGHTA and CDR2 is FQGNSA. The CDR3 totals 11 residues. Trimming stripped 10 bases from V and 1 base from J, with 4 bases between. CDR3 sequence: CATKNTGELFF. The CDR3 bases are TGTGCCACTAAGAACACCGGGGAGCTGTTTTTT.

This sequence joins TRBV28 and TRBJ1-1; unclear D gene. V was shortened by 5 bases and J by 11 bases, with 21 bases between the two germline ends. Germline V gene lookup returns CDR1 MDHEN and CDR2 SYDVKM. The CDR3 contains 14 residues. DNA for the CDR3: TGTGCCAGCAGTGAGGTCTGGGAGGGTAGGTCTGCTTTCTTT. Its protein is CASSEVWEGRSAFF.

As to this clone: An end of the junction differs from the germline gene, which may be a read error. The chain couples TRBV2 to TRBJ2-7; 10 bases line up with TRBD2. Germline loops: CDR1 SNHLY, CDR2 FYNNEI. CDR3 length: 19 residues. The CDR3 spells CASSEPDRWDGLAAYGQYF. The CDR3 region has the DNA TGTGCCAGCAGTGAACCGGACAGGTGGGATGGACTAGCGGCGTACGGGCAGTACTTC.

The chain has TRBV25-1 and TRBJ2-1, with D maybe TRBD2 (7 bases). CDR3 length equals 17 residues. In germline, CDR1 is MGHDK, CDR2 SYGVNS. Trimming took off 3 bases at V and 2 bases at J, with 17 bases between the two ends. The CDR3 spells CASSDPNAGAAYNEQFF. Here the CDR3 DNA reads TGTGCCAGCAGTGACCCCAATGCGGGGGCGGCCTACAATGAGCAGTTCTTC.

DNA for the CDR3: TGTGCCAGCATCTCCCTTGGCAGGGTCGGAGGCTACACCTTC. Protein: CASISLGRVGGYTF. This chain uses TRBV6-6 with TRBJ1-2; possibly TRBD1 for D (5 bases). Germline assignment: CDR1 MNHNY and CDR2 SVGAGI (reference sequence). This CDR3 has 14 amino acids. V lost 7 bases and J 8 bases, leaving 20 bases between the germline ends.

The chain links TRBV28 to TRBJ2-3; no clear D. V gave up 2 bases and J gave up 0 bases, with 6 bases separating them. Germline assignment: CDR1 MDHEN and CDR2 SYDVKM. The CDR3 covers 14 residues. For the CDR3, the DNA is TGTGCCAGCAGTTTAGAGTTTAGCACAGATACGCAGTATTTT. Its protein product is CASSLEFSTDTQYF.